This TCR beta chain was documented in a study of human T cells and chemical hapten exposure. General study results and limits: All donors were alopecia patients, so their immunity may differ from that of healthy people.

One entry per CDR3 protein, called by TCRdb with MiXCR from the RACE reads. The sample includes 80,000 to 100,000 distinct CDR3 sequences, 10% to 13% seen only once; the top ten take more than 2.5%. The time point is: pre-sensitization, week 0. Regarding treatment: therapeutic diphenylcyclopropenone sensitization with weekly scalp DPC. Germline CDR1 is SGHTA and CDR2 is FQGNSA. This CDR3 region has 15 residues. J was trimmed by 5 bases and V by 5 bases; bases with no gene match: 7. Of note for this clonotype: Antigen unknown.

The receptor was isolated from a woman aged 55-75 years with alopecia areata. Some clones in this sample may be carry-over from other donors' samples. The chain joins TRBV7-2 to TRBJ2-5; 11 bases are a match to TRBD1. The starting material was whole blood, obtained in connection with sensitization to the hapten diphenylcyclopropenone (DPC). CDR3 sequence (DNA): TGTGCCAGCAGCGCGGGACAGGGGGACGGTGAGACCCAGTACTTC. Protein: CASSAGQGDGETQYF. Supplemented by reference TRBV7-2 and TRBJ2-5, the full variable domain reads GAGVSQSPSNKVTEKGKDVELRCDPISGHTALYWYRQSLGQGLEFLIYFQGNSAPDKSGLPSDRFSAERTGGSVSTLTIQRTQQEDSAVYLCASSAGQGDGETQYFGPGTRLLVL.